This TCR beta chain was sequenced during a study of regulatory T cells in long-lasting Graves disease. This clonotype was seen many times. Its antigen is not identified. Relying on iRepertoire HTBI primers and Arm-PCR of CDR3 regions, the team built TCR beta libraries. Each CDR3 protein is one row after TCRdb ran MiXCR on the multiplex PCR reads. The sample includes 350,000 to 400,000 distinct CDR3 sequences, around 15% of them seen just once. Study findings and constraints: Persistent cases of Graves' showed reduced TCR diversity relative to newly diagnosed patients.

Time point: newly diagnosed GD, antithyroid drugs for less than 3 months. RNA extracted from PBMCs served as the sequencing template. Unmatched junction bases numbered 4, after V lost 6 bases and J lost 1 base. The CDR3 consists of 14 residues. Germline V gives CDR1 MNHNS, CDR2 SASEGT. This sequence joins TRBV6-1 and TRBJ1-1; the match to TRBD1 covers 8 bases. The sequencing here drew on peripheral blood mononuclear cells (PBMCs), taken at new diagnosis, from a patient treated with antithyroid drugs. The clonotype was recovered from a female donor with Graves disease. CDR3 nucleotide sequence: TGTGCCAGCAGGCAAACAGGGGGGAACACTGAAGCTTTCTTT. Amino acids: CASRQTGGNTEAFF.